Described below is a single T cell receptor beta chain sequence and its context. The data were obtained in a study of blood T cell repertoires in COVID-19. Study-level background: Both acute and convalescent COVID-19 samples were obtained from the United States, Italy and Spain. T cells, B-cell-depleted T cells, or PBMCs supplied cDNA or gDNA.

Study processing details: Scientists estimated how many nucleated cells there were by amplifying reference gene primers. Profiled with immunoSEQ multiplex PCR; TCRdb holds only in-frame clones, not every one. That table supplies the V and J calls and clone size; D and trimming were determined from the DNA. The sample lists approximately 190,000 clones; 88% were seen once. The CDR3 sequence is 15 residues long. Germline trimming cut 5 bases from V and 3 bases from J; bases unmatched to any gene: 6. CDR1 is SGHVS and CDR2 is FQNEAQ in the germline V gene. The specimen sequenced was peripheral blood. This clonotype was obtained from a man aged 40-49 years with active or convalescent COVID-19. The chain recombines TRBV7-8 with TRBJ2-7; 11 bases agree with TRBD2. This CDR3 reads CASSISGGAFYEQYF. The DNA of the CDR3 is TGTGCCAGCAGCATTAGCGGGGGGGCCTTCTACGAGCAGTACTTC.